This TCR beta chain was documented in a study of T cell responses to AZD1222 COVID-19 vaccine. The table came from immunoSEQ multiplex PCR; TCRdb's copy has only in-frame clones and leaves some out. The sample yields around 130,000 clones, 92% seen once. This clone was observed a single time. What it recognizes is unknown. Findings of the study overall: CD4 TCRs covered the whole spike, strongest at regions 160-218 and 743-854. Of spike-specific TCRs, nearly half reportedly target regions left unmutated in variants. It was only a handful of AZD1222 recipients who were seropositive at baseline. Donors were chiefly white British, with a greater number of females, and clonal diversity was perhaps underestimated.

Germline V gives CDR1 SGHRS, CDR2 YFSETQ. The CDR3 sequence is 14 residues long. The V end was cut by 4 bases, the J end by 2 bases, with 12 bases between. The sequence derives from an adult in good health. The material sequenced was peripheral blood, taken on day 0 of AZD1222 vaccination. This rearrangement joins TRBV5-1 to TRBJ1-1; no reliable D call. In DNA form, the CDR3 reads TGCGCCAGCAGCGCTGAGATTCCAAACACTGAAGCTTTCTTT. Translating gives CASSAEIPNTEAFF.